This paragraph covers one T cell receptor (beta chain) sequence. The antigen is undetermined. The table came from immunoSEQ multiplex PCR; TCRdb's copy has only in-frame clones and leaves some out. The table shows roughly 1,500,000 clones, with approximately 98.5% occurring only once. The sample belongs to a study of shared clonotypes between healthy human individuals. Findings and caveats of the study: Blood alone was sampled, and tissue repertoires likely differ.

Between the trimmed V and J ends, which lost 8 bases and 4 bases, there was a span of 8 bases. The CDR3 is 11 amino acids. The germline V gene has CDR1 MNHNS and CDR2 SASEGT. Sequencing was done on a sample of naive CD4+ T cells sorted from blood. Subset reported: CD45RA+ positively selected. V and J are TRBV6-1 and TRBJ1-2; no reliable D call. The sequence came from a man aged 25 to 45 in good health. CDR3 amino acids: CASWARYGYTF. The CDR3 DNA reads TGTGCCAGCTGGGCCCGCTATGGCTACACCTTC.